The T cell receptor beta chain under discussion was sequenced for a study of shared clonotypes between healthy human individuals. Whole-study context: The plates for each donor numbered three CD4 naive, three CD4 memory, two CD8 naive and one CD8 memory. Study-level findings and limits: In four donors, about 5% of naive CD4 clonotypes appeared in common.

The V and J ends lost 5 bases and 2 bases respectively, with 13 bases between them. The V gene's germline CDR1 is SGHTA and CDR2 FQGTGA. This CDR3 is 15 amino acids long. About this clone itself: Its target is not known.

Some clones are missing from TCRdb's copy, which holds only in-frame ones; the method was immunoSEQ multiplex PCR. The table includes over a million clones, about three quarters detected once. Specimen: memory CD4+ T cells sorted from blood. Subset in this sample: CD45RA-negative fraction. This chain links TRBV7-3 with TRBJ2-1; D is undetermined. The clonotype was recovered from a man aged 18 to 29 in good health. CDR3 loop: CASSPGLAPYNEQFF. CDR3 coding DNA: TGTGCCAGCAGCCCGGGCCTGGCCCCCTACAATGAGCAGTTCTTC. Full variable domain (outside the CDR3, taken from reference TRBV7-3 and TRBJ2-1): GAGVSQTPSNKVTEKGKYVELRCDPISGHTALYWYRQSLGQGPEFLIYFQGTGAADDSGLPNDRFFAVRPEGSVSTLKIQRTERGDSAVYLCASSPGLAPYNEQFFGPGTRLTVL.